This T cell receptor beta chain was captured in a study of naive and memory T cell subsets. This clonotype has more than one count but fewer than ten. Antigen unknown. Both TRBC1 and TRBC2 were covered by a beta constant-region primer of two equimolar oligonucleotides. Ligated cDNA was amplified by four rounds of PCR with nested alpha and beta constant-region primers and SP2. TCRdb reprocessed the UMI-ligation and nested PCR reads with MiXCR, giving one entry per CDR3 protein. The table shows 150,000 or so distinct CDR3 sequences, with under 25% occurring only once. Study-wide results and limits: A few larger clonotypes appeared in naive repertoires, especially CD8, possibly memory cells re-expressing CD45RA.

V lost 6 bases to trimming and J lost 2 bases; unmatched junction nucleotides: 3. This CDR3 spans 13 amino acids. The sequenced sample was naive CD4+ T cells from blood. The receptor was isolated from a human donor in good health. The rearrangement joins TRBV12-3 or TRBV12-4 to TRBJ2-7; TRBD1 agrees at 8 bases. The CDR3 DNA reads TGTGCCAGCAGCCCGGGACAGGCCTACGAGCAGTACTTC. It codes for CASSPGQAYEQYF.